Presented here are 28 T cell receptor beta chains from one specimen sequenced in a study of blood T cell repertoires in COVID-19 (dated by TCRdb to the early 2020s). Library preparation was by the immunoSEQ multiplex PCR assay. TCRdb stores this immuneACCESS table with in-frame sequences only. Part of the clones is absent; in the studies checked, under half of the shortfall reflects unresolved V genes, and no reason is known for the rest. In all, the sample holds about 82,000 clones, and approximately 90% of those were seen once. The ten largest account for 0.9% to 1.5% of the sample. The source material was PBMCs or T cells enriched from blood (not recorded which). The receptors were sampled from a woman aged 45-65 years with acute COVID-19.

The chain employs TRBV19 and TRBJ2-1; possibly TRBD1 for D (5 bases). From germline, CDR1 is LNHDA and CDR2 SQIVND (reference sequence). The CDR3 runs to 13 residues. CDR3 in DNA: TGTGCTTCAACAGGCCGCTCCTACAATGAGCAGTTCTTC. Its translation is CASTGRSYNEQFF.

This sequence joins TRBV28 and TRBJ1-5; possible D gene TRBD1, 6 bases. This CDR3 contains 15 residues. With 3 bases removed from V and 8 bases from J, the gap between germline ends came to 17 bases. The germline CDR1 and CDR2 sequences are MDHEN and SYDVKM. CDR3 sequence (DNA): TGTGCCAGCAGTTTGGCCTGGGGGAGGGGGGAGCCCCAGCATTTT. Encoded protein: CASSLAWGRGEPQHF.

The chain links TRBV5-1 to TRBJ1-5, with 7 bases identical to TRBD1. V lost 4 bases and J lost 1; bases outside the gene matches: 8. The CDR3 is made up of 16 amino acids. CDR1 SGHRS and CDR2 YFSETQ come from the germline V gene. The CDR3 here is CASSPEGATSNQPQHF. The CDR3 coding sequence is TGCGCCAGCAGCCCTGAGGGGGCTACGAGCAATCAGCCCCAGCATTTT.

The V call is TRBV5-5, the J call TRBJ1-2; D may be TRBD1 (5 bases). CDR1 is SGHKS, CDR2 YYEKEE, per germline (reference sequence). The V end lost 0 bases, the J end lost 2 bases, and 11 bases lay between the germline ends. The CDR3 totals 15 residues. The CDR3 DNA reads TGTGCCAGCAGCTTGGCAGGGTCAAGCAACTATGGCTACACCTTC. Amino acid sequence: CASSLAGSSNYGYTF.

This clone was picked up one time. The genes are TRBV18 and TRBJ1-1; 11 bases are a match to TRBD1. V trimming: 2 bases; J trimming: 4 bases; junction bases outside the gene matches: 12. CDR1 is KGHSH and CDR2 is LQKENI in the germline V gene. The CDR3 length is 18 residues. The CDR3 reads CASSPNTQRTGGGTEAFF. The CDR3 coding sequence is TGTGCCAGCTCACCAAATACTCAGAGGACAGGGGGCGGCACTGAAGCTTTCTTT.

This clone came up many times. V and J are TRBV19 and TRBJ1-6; 7 nucleotides align to TRBD1. V dropped 5 bases and J dropped 14; count of bases not matched to a gene: 6. The CDR3 consists of 12 residues. Germline V gene sequence: CDR1 LNHDA, CDR2 SQIVND (reference sequence). The CDR3 DNA reads as TGTGCCAGTAGTGCTCAAACAGGGGCCCTCCACTTT. Translating gives CASSAQTGALHF. Complete variable domain (other parts from reference TRBV19 and TRBJ1-6): DGGITQSPKYLFRKEGQNVTLSCEQNLNHDAMYWYRQDPGQGLRLIYYSQIVNDFQKGDIAEGYSVSREKKESFPLTVTSAQKNPTAFYLCASSAQTGALHFGNGTRLTVT.

V and J are TRBV11-3 and TRBJ1-3; possible D gene TRBD1, 6 bases. The CDR3 extends over 14 amino acids. Looked up from germline, CDR1 is SGHNT and CDR2 is YENEEA. V gave up 5 bases and J gave up 5 bases, with 13 bases separating them. In DNA, the CDR3 is TGTGCCAGCAGCAGGAACAGGGATAGAAACACCATATATTTT. Protein product: CASSRNRDRNTIYF.

This clone was seen just once. The chain couples TRBV7-8 to TRBJ2-1; TRBD2 agrees at 8 bases. J gave up 0 bases and V 1 base, and 2 bases lay outside the gene matches. Germline loops: CDR1 SGHVS, CDR2 FQNEAQ. The CDR3 is made up of 16 amino acids. The CDR3 here is CASSLGSGSSYNEQFF. CDR3 nucleotide sequence: TGTGCCAGCAGCTTAGGGAGCGGGAGCTCCTACAATGAGCAGTTCTTC. The complete variable domain, with remaining parts taken from reference TRBV7-8 and TRBJ2-1, reads GAGVSQSPRYKVAKRGQDVALRCDPISGHVSLFWYQQALGQGPEFLTYFQNEAQLDKSGLPSDRFFAERPEGSVSTLKIQRTQQEDSAVYLCASSLGSGSSYNEQFFGPGTRLTVL.

The chain joins TRBV7-3 to TRBJ2-2, with 12 bases that match TRBD2. Trimming at V came to 4 bases and at J to 4 bases, leaving 7 bases not matched to a gene. CDR1 SGHTA and CDR2 FQGTGA come from the germline V gene. The CDR3 loop spans 17 amino acids. CDR3 in amino acids: CASSSGLAGMPTGELFF. The CDR3 region has the DNA TGTGCCAGCAGCTCCGGACTAGCGGGAATGCCCACCGGGGAGCTGTTTTTT.

This chain connects TRBV3-1 (or the pseudogene TRBV3-2) to TRBJ2-1; possible D gene TRBD2, 5 bases. CDR1 LGHDT and CDR2 YNNKEL come from the germline V gene (reference sequence). V gave up 4 bases and J gave up 9 bases, with 19 bases separating them. The CDR3 extends over 15 amino acids. The CDR3 DNA follows: TGTGCCAGCAGCCTGCCGGCTCGGGGTCGGGGTGAGCAGTTCTTC. Translated, it gives CASSLPARGRGEQFF.

J is TRBJ2-1 and V is TRBV19, with D maybe TRBD1 (6 bases). Germline CDR1 reads LNHDA; CDR2 reads SQIVND (reference sequence). This CDR3 is 14 amino acids long. The ends were cut back, 0 bases at V and 10 bases at J, with 13 bases in the middle. The CDR3: CASSIDPTGSEQFF. The CDR3 nucleotides are TGTGCCAGTAGTATAGATCCTACAGGGTCCGAGCAGTTCTTC. Complete variable domain (other parts from reference TRBV19 and TRBJ2-1): DGGITQSPKYLFRKEGQNVTLSCEQNLNHDAMYWYRQDPGQGLRLIYYSQIVNDFQKGDIAEGYSVSREKKESFPLTVTSAQKNPTAFYLCASSIDPTGSEQFFGPGTRLTVL.

The chain recombines TRBV18 with TRBJ1-5; the D gene is possibly TRBD1 (5 bases). Trimming pared 2 bases from V and 2 bases from J, leaving 19 bases between. The CDR3 extends over 18 amino acids. Looked up from germline, CDR1 is KGHSH and CDR2 is LQKENI. The CDR3 DNA reads TGTGCCAGCTCACCAGGGCAGGGCCTGGGGTCTGGCAATCAGCCCCAGCATTTT. This sequence encodes CASSPGQGLGSGNQPQHF. Using reference TRBV18 and TRBJ1-5 for the parts outside the CDR3, the full variable domain is NAGVMQNPRHLVRRRGQEARLRCSPMKGHSHVYWYRQLPEEGLKFMVYLQKENIIDESGMPKERFSAEFPKEGPSILRIQQVVRGDSAAYFCASSPGQGLGSGNQPQHFGDGTRLSIL.

The chain employs TRBV5-1 and TRBJ1-1; D is possibly TRBD1 (6 bases). CDR1 is SGHRS, CDR2 YFSETQ, per germline. The germline V and J ends were trimmed by 6 bases and 3 bases, with 15 bases remaining between them. The CDR3 has 14 amino acids. CDR3 amino acids: CASTTQGPDTEAFF. The CDR3 DNA is TGCGCCAGCACCACTCAGGGGCCAGACACTGAAGCTTTCTTT. The full variable domain, with the rest looked up from reference TRBV5-1 and TRBJ1-1, is KAGVTQTPRYLIKTRGQQVTLSCSPISGHRSVSWYQQTPGQGLQFLFEYFSETQRNKGNFPGRFSGRQFSNSRSEMNVSTLELGDSALYLCASTTQGPDTEAFFGQGTRLTVV.

The V and J genes are TRBV6-4 and TRBJ1-6, with D maybe TRBD1 (6 bases). V lost 3 bases to trimming and J lost 13 bases, with 13 bases between them. This CDR3 comprises 13 residues. Germline CDR1 is MRHNA and CDR2 is SNTAGT. CDR3: CASSEGRGSPLHF. The DNA for the CDR3 is TGTGCCAGCAGTGAAGGCAGGGGTTCGCCCCTCCACTTT.

This clone was observed once. This rearrangement joins TRBV30 to TRBJ2-3; TRBD2 is a possible D gene (6 bases). Trimming left V 3 bases short and J 2 bases short, with 18 bases between. Germline V gives CDR1 GTSNPN, CDR2 SVGIG (reference sequence). The CDR3 spans 16 residues. The CDR3 sequence: CAWSGGATSNTDTQYF. Written as DNA, the CDR3 is TGTGCCTGGAGCGGAGGGGCTACCTCAAACACAGATACGCAGTATTTT.

The chain couples TRBV30 to TRBJ1-6; D not certain. The germline CDR1 and CDR2 sequences are GTSNPN and SVGIG (reference sequence). The CDR3 loop spans 17 amino acids. The V and J ends lost 3 bases and 0 bases respectively, with 15 bases between them. The CDR3 spells CAWSALRRSSYNSPLHF. CDR3 DNA: TGTGCCTGGAGCGCCCTCCGACGGAGCTCCTATAATTCACCCCTCCACTTT.

This chain's CDR3 is CSVSSRTVRETQYF. The DNA of the CDR3 is TGCAGCGTTTCATCAAGGACAGTCCGCGAGACCCAGTACTTC. The J gene is TRBJ2-5, the V gene TRBV29-1, with D possibly being TRBD1 (6 bases). The CDR3 totals 14 residues. Per the germline V gene, CDR1 is SQVTM and CDR2 is ANQGSEA. The germline V and J ends were trimmed by 5 bases and 5 bases, with 18 bases remaining between them.

DNA of the CDR3: TGTGCCAGCAGTCTCGACAGGGGAAACACTGAAGCTTTCTTT. Residues: CASSLDRGNTEAFF. The gene calls are TRBV6-5 and TRBJ1-1; TRBD1 matches at 8 bases. Germline CDR1 is MNHEY and CDR2 is SVGAGI. This CDR3 has 14 residues. The trim removed 5 bases at V and 2 bases at J, leaving 4 bases unmatched.

V and J are TRBV5-1 and TRBJ1-5; weak D call: TRBD1 (5 bases). The V gene lost 0 bases and the J gene lost 3 bases, with 7 bases spanning the gap. The CDR3 contains 14 residues. Germline CDR1 and CDR2: SGHRS and YFSETQ. As DNA, the CDR3 is TGCGCCAGCAGCTTGGGACAGCCCAATCAGCCCCAGCATTTT. This codes for CASSLGQPNQPQHF.

This clone has a single count. V gene TRBV18 combines with J gene TRBJ2-7; tentative D call: TRBD2 (5 bases). With 4 bases removed from V and 2 bases from J, the gap between germline ends came to 12 bases. This CDR3 region has 14 residues. The germline CDR1 and CDR2 sequences are KGHSH and LQKENI. The CDR3: CASSQSRGPYEQYF. The CDR3, as DNA: TGTGCCAGCTCACAGTCCCGGGGTCCCTACGAGCAGTACTTC. The variable domain in full, with the rest retrieved from reference TRBV18 and TRBJ2-7, is NAGVMQNPRHLVRRRGQEARLRCSPMKGHSHVYWYRQLPEEGLKFMVYLQKENIIDESGMPKERFSAEFPKEGPSILRIQQVVRGDSAAYFCASSQSRGPYEQYFGPGTRLTVT.

This CDR3 is CASSVGQGATNEKLFF. For the CDR3, the DNA is TGTGCCAGCAGCGTAGGACAGGGAGCAACTAATGAAAAACTGTTTTTT. V gene TRBV9 combines with J gene TRBJ1-4, with 7 bases fitting TRBD1. Germline trimming cut 0 bases from V and 0 bases from J; bases unmatched to any gene: 2. CDR3 length: 16 amino acids. Germline V gives CDR1 SGDLS, CDR2 YYNGEE.

The V and J genes are TRBV7-2 and TRBJ2-3; possibly TRBD2 for D (6 bases). This CDR3 has 15 amino acids. Germline V lookup: CDR1 SGHTA, CDR2 FQGNSA. Trimming removed 5 bases from V and 3 bases from J, with 15 bases in between. CDR3 amino acids: CASSVQTSGTDTQYF. CDR3 in DNA: TGTGCCAGCAGCGTCCAGACTAGTGGGACAGATACGCAGTATTTT.

This clone was recorded once. J is TRBJ2-5 and V is TRBV9, with 7 nucleotides matching TRBD2. Germline-derived CDR1 and CDR2 are SGDLS and YYNGEE. There are 14 residues in the CDR3. Losses at the gene ends were 0 bases for V and 1 base for J; bases not matched to a gene: 0. As DNA, the CDR3 is TGTGCCAGCAGCGTAGCGGGGGGCCAAGAGACCCAGTACTTC. Its protein product is CASSVAGGQETQYF.

The V and J genes are TRBV10-3 and TRBJ2-7, with 11 bases identical to TRBD1. The germline CDR1 and CDR2 sequences are ENHRY and SYGVKD. The CDR3 is 15 amino acids. V lost 3 bases and J lost 4; bases outside the gene matches: 5. The chain's CDR3 is CAISEAGTGGYEQYF. DNA of the CDR3: TGTGCCATCAGTGAAGCCGGGACAGGGGGGTACGAGCAGTACTTC.

This chain connects TRBV27 to TRBJ1-4, with TRBD1 identical over 8 bases. From germline, CDR1 is MNHEY and CDR2 SMNVEV (reference sequence). Trimming at V came to 6 bases and at J to 6 bases, leaving 3 bases not matched to a gene. The CDR3 extends over 13 amino acids. For the CDR3, the DNA is TGTGCCAGCAGCGCAGGGGGCTATGAAAAACTGTTTTTT. Its translation: CASSAGGYEKLFF.

This chain links TRBV29-1 with TRBJ1-1; 9 positions match TRBD1. Trimming took 0 bases from V and 3 from J; bases not matched to a gene: 5. This CDR3 comprises 15 residues. CDR1 and CDR2 from the germline V gene are SQVTM and ANQGSEA. The CDR3 DNA reads TGCAGCGTTGAAGATGGTAGGACAGGGGACACTGAAGCTTTCTTT. Protein sequence: CSVEDGRTGDTEAFF.

The chain employs TRBV13 and TRBJ2-7; D is perhaps TRBD2 (5 bases). The V gene's germline CDR1 is PRHDT and CDR2 FYEKMQ (reference sequence). The V gene lost 7 bases and the J gene lost 2 bases, with 15 bases spanning the gap. The CDR3 contains 14 residues. For the CDR3, the DNA is TGTGCCAGCACAAAGCGGTTGTTAACCTACGAGCAGTACTTC. Its protein product is CASTKRLLTYEQYF. Full variable domain (rest looked up from reference TRBV13 and TRBJ2-7): AAGVIQSPRHLIKEKRETATLKCYPIPRHDTVYWYQQGPGQDPQFLISFYEKMQSDKGSIPDRFSAQQFSDYHSELNMSSLELGDSALYFCASTKRLLTYEQYFGPGTRLTVT.

The chain links TRBV14 to TRBJ1-2; tentative D call: TRBD1 (6 bases). Germline V lookup: CDR1 SGHDN, CDR2 FVKESK. The CDR3 length is 15 residues. Trimming pared 0 bases from V and 4 bases from J, leaving 12 bases between. The CDR3 loop is CASSQDWGQGYGYTF. Here the CDR3 DNA reads TGTGCCAGCAGCCAAGATTGGGGGCAGGGCTATGGCTACACCTTC.